This record looks at one T cell receptor (beta chain) sequence and its context. The entry originates in a study of blood T cell repertoires in COVID-19. Study overall: Samples representing acute and convalescent COVID-19 were sourced from the United States, Italy and Spain. T cells, B-cell-depleted T cells, or PBMCs supplied cDNA or gDNA.

As processed by the authors: Estimation of nucleated cell counts relied on the amplification of reference gene primers. Sequencing was performed with immunoSEQ multiplex PCR; in TCRdb, only in-frame clones are kept and a portion is missing. The V and J calls and the clone size are those of that table, but D and trimming were determined from the DNA. The sample lists more than 50,000 clones, 80% to 95% occurring once. The germline V gene has CDR1 MGHRA and CDR2 YSYEKL. The CDR3 totals 19 residues. J gave up 4 bases and V 0 bases, and 13 bases lay outside the gene matches. The clonotype originates from a man at least 80 years old with acute or convalescent COVID-19. The sample comprised peripheral blood. This chain joins TRBV4-1 and TRBJ1-2; 11 nucleotides agree with TRBD1. CDR3 in amino acids: CASSQDWRSRDRGGYGYTF. In DNA, the CDR3 is TGCGCCAGCAGCCAAGATTGGAGGTCCCGGGACAGGGGGGGCTATGGCTACACCTTC.